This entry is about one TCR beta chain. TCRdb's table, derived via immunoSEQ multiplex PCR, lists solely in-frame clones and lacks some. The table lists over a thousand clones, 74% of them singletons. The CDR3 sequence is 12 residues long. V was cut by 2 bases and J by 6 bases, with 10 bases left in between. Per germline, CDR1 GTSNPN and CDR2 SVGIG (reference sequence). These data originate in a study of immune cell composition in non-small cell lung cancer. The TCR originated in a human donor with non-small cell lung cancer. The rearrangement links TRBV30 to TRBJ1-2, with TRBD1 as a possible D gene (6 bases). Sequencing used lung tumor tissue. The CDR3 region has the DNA TGTGCCTGGAGTTTAGGGGGGGATGGCTACACCTTC. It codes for CAWSLGGDGYTF.